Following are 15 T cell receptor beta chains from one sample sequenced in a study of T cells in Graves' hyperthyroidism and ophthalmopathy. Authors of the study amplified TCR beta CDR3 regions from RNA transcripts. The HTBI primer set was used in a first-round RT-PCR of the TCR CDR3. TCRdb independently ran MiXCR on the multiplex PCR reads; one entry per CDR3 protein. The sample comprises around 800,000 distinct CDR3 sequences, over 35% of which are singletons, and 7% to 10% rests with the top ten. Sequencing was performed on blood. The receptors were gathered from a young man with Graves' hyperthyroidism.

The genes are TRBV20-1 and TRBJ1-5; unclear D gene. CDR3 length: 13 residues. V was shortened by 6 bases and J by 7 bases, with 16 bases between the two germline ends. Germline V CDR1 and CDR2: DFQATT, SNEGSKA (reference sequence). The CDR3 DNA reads TGCAGTGCAAGTGCGGACGGCGGCCAGCCCCAGCATTTT. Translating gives CSASADGGQPQHF.

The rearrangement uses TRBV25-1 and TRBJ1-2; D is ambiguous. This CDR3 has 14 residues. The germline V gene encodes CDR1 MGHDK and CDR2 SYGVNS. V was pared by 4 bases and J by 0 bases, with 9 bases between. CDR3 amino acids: CASSAVGPNYGYTF. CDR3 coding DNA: TGTGCCAGCAGTGCTGTCGGACCTAACTATGGCTACACCTTC.

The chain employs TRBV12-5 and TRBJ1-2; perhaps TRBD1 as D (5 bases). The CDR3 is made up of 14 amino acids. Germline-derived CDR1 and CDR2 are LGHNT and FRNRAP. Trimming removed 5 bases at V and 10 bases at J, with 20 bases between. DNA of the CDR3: TGTGCTAGTGGTGCCTGGACAACTGAGAGGAACTACACCTTC. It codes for CASGAWTTERNYTF.

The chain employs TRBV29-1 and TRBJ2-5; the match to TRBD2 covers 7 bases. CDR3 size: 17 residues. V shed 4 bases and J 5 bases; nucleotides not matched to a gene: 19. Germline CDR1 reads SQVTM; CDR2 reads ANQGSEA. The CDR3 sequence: CSVALVPSGGAVETQYF. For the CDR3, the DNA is TGCAGCGTTGCACTAGTGCCTAGCGGAGGGGCGGTGGAGACCCAGTACTTC. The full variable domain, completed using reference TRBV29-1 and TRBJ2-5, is SAVISQKPSRDICQRGTSLTIQCQVDSQVTMMFWYRQQPGQSLTLIATANQGSEATYESGFVIDKFPISRPNLTFSTLTVSNMSPEDSSIYLCSVALVPSGGAVETQYFGPGTRLLVL.

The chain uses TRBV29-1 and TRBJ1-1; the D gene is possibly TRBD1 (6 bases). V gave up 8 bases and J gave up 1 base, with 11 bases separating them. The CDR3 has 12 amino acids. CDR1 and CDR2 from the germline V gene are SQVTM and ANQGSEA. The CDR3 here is CSSTDRNTEAFF. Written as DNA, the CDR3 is TGCAGCTCCACGGACAGGAACACTGAAGCTTTCTTT.

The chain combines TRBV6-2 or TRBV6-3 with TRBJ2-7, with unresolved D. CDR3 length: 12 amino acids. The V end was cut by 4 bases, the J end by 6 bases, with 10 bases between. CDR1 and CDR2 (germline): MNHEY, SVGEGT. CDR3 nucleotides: TGTGCCAGCAGTTTATGGGTTCGCGAGCAGTACTTC. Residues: CASSLWVREQYF.

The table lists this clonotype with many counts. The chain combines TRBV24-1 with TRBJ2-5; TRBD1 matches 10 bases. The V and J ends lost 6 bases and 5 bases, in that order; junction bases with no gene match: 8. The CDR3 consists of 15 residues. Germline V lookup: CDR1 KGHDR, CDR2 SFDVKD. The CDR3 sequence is CATSPTGTGEETQYF. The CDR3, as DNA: TGTGCCACCAGTCCCACCGGGACAGGGGAGGAGACCCAGTACTTC.

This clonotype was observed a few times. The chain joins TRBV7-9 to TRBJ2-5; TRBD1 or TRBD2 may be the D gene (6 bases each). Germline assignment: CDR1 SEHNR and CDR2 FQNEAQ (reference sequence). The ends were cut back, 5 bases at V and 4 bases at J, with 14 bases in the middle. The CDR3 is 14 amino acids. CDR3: CASSKEPGAETQYF. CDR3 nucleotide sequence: TGTGCCAGCAGCAAGGAACCGGGGGCAGAGACCCAGTACTTC.

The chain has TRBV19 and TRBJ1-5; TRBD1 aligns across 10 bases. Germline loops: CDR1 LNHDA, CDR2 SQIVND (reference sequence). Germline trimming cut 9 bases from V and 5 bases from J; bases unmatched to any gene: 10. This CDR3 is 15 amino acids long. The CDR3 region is CASSDETGGYQPQHF. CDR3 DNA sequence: TGTGCCAGCAGTGATGAGACAGGGGGCTATCAGCCCCAGCATTTT.

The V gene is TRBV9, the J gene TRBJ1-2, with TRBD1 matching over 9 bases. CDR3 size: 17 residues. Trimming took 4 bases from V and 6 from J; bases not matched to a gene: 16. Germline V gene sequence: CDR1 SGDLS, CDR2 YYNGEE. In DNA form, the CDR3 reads TGTGCCAGCAGCCCTCCGCCTCGGGACAGGGTGATTAATGGCTACACCTTC. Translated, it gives CASSPPPRDRVINGYTF.

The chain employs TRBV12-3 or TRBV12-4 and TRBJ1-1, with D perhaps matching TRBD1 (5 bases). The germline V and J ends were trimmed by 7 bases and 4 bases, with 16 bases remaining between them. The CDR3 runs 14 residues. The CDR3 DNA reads TGTGCCAGCATGCGGGGGGGAGGTGGCACTGAAGCTTTCTTT. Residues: CASMRGGGGTEAFF.

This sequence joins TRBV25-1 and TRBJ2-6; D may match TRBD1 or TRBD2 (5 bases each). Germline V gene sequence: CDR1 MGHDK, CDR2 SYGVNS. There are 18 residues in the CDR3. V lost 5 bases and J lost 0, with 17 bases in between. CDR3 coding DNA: TGTGCCAGCAGTTCCTCACAGGAGACTATCTCTGGGGCCAACGTCCTGACTTTC. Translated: CASSSSQETISGANVLTF.

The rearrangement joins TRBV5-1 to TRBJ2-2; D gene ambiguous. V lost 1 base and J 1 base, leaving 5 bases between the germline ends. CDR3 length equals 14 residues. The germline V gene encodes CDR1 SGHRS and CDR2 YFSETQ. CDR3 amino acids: CASSLLMNTGELFF. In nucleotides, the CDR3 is TGCGCCAGCAGCTTGCTAATGAACACCGGGGAGCTGTTTTTT.

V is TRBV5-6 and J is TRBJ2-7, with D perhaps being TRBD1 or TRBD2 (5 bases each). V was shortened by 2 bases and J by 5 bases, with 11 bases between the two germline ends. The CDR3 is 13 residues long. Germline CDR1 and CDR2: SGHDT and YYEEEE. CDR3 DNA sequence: TGTGCCAGCAGCTTCGGGGTGGGGGACGAGCAGTACTTC. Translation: CASSFGVGDEQYF.

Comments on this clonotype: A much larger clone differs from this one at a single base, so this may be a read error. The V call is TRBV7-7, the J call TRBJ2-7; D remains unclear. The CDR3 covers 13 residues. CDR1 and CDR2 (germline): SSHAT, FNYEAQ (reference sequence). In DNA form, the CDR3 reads TGTGCTAGCAACCGGACGGACTCCTACGAGCAGTACTTC. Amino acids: CASNRTDSYEQYF. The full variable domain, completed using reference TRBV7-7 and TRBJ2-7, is GAGVSQSPRYKVTKRGQDVTLRCDPISSHATLYWYQQALGQGPEFLTYFNYEAQPDKSGLPSDRFSAERPEGSISTLTIQRTEQRDSAMYRCASNRTDSYEQYFGPGTRLTVT.